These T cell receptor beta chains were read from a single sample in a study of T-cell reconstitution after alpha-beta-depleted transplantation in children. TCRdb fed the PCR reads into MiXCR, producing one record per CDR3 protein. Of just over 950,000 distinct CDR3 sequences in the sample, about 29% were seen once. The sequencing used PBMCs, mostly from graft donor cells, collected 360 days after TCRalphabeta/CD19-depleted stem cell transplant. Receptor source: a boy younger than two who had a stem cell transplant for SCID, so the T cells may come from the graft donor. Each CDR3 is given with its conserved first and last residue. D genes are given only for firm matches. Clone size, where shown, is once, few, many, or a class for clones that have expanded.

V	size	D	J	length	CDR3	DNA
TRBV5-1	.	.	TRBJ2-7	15	CASRSYTGNPYEQYF	TGCGCCAGCAGATCCTATACAGGGAATCCCTACGAGCAGTACTTC
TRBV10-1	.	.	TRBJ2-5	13	CASSWGDEETQYF	TGCGCCAGCAGTTGGGGGGATGAAGAGACCCAGTACTTC
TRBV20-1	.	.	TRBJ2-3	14	CSARVGGRTDTQYF	TGCAGTGCTAGAGTTGGGGGTCGCACAGATACGCAGTATTTT
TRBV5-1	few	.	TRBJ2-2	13	CASNEGNTGELFF	TGCGCCAGCAACGAGGGGAACACCGGGGAGCTGTTTTTT
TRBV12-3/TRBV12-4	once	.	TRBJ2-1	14	CASIDQGPYNEQFF	TGTGCCAGCATAGACCAGGGACCCTACAATGAGCAGTTCTTC
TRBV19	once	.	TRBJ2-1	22	CASRNYPTLQGLVGIGPGEQFF	TGTGCCAGTAGGAACTACCCAACTCTGCAGGGTTTGGTCGGGATCGGTCCGGGTGAGCAGTTCTTC
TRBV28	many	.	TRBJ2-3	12	CASSLASDTQYF	TGTGCCAGCAGTTTAGCCTCAGATACGCAGTATTTT
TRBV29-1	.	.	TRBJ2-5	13	CSVRGRLGETQYF	TGCAGCGTTAGGGGTCGGCTAGGGGAGACCCAGTACTTC
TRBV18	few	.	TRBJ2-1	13	CASSPTSMYEQFF	TGTGCCAGCTCACCAACTAGTATGTATGAGCAGTTCTTC
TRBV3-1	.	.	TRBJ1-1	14	CASSHHHMNTEAFF	TGTGCCAGCAGCCATCACCATATGAACACTGAAGCTTTCTTT
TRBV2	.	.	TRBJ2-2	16	CASRDGPRGKTGELFF	TGTGCCAGCAGGGACGGGCCTCGAGGGAAAACCGGGGAGCTGTTTTTT
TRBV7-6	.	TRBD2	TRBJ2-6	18	CASSLTSGALGGANVLTF	TGTGCCAGCAGCTTGACTAGCGGGGCCCTGGGCGGGGCCAACGTCCTGACTTTC
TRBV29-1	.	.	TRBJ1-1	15	CSVHKTGTGNSEAFF	TGCAGCGTTCACAAGACCGGGACGGGGAATTCCGAAGCTTTCTTT